This entry concerns a single T cell receptor beta chain. Trimming removed 5 bases at V and 0 bases at J, with 14 bases between. This CDR3 contains 15 residues. CDR1 and CDR2 from the germline V gene are SGHTA and FQGNSA. The entry originates in a study of blood T cell repertoires in COVID-19. In the study overall: The samples span acute and convalescent COVID-19 from the United States, Italy and Spain. Sources were T cells, B-cell-depleted T cells, or PBMCs; the material itself was cDNA or gDNA.

Original data processing: Scientists estimated how many nucleated cells there were by amplifying reference gene primers. Libraries were prepared by immunoSEQ multiplex PCR; TCRdb keeps only in-frame clonotypes and omits some of them. V and J calls and clone size come straight from that table; D and trimming were deduced from the DNA. The data hold 120,000 to 150,000 clones, with 88% observed a single time. Sequenced material: peripheral blood. This rearrangement joins TRBV7-2 to TRBJ2-7; unclear D gene. The clonotype was recovered from a man aged 45-65 years with active or convalescent COVID-19. The CDR3: CASSPYHGPSYEQYF. CDR3 coding DNA: TGTGCCAGCAGCCCATATCACGGTCCCTCCTACGAGCAGTACTTC.